The next 27 T cell receptor beta chains were all read from a single sample in a study of STAT3 mutations in large granular lymphocyte leukemia. Study-level findings and limits: Every T-cell large granular lymphocyte leukemia patient had at least one immunodominant TCR beta clonotype.

Their specific antigens are unknown. Clones were read by immunoSEQ multiplex PCR, and TCRdb kept only the in-frame ones, dropping some. The sample lists 2,000 to 2,500 clones, about 56% occurring once. The sample taken for sequencing was peripheral blood mononuclear cells. All receptors come from a man in his fifties or sixties with T-cell large granular lymphocyte leukemia. Some clones in this sample may be carry-over from other donors' samples.

The chain couples TRBV5-1 to TRBJ1-2, with no clear D. Trimming pared 8 bases from V and 3 bases from J, leaving 11 bases between. CDR1 is SGHRS, CDR2 YFSETQ, per germline. This CDR3 has 12 amino acids. The CDR3 DNA reads as TGCGCCAGTGGTCTGGGAGACTATGGCTACACCTTC. Translating it yields CASGLGDYGYTF.

The rearrangement links TRBV18 to TRBJ1-5; 7 bases line up with TRBD1. Losses at the gene ends were 1 base for V and 7 bases for J; bases not matched to a gene: 4. The CDR3 contains 14 residues. Germline V gene data show CDR1 as KGHSH and CDR2 as LQKENI. This CDR3 reads CASSPQGARQPQHF. The CDR3 nucleotides read TGTGCCAGCTCACCACAGGGGGCTAGACAGCCCCAGCATTTT.

This sequence joins TRBV30 and TRBJ1-2; 9 positions agree with TRBD1. The length of the CDR3 is 12 residues. Germline CDR1 is GTSNPN and CDR2 is SVGIG (reference sequence). The J segment lost 4 bases and the V segment lost 8 bases, leaving 5 bases of the junction unmatched. CDR3 protein: CAGTGGAYGYTF. Written as DNA, the CDR3 is TGTGCCGGAACAGGGGGCGCCTATGGCTACACCTTC.

V gene TRBV6-1 combines with J gene TRBJ1-2; D is unresolved. With 8 bases removed from V and 7 bases from J, the gap between germline ends came to 17 bases. Germline CDR1 is MNHNS and CDR2 is SASEGT. The CDR3 is 13 amino acids. The CDR3 DNA reads as TGTGCCAGCGGCCTCCTCGAGGCCCTTGGCTACACCTTC. Translating gives CASGLLEALGYTF.

V is TRBV4-1 and J is TRBJ1-4, with D possibly being TRBD1 (6 bases). Germline V CDR1 and CDR2: MGHRA, YSYEKL. V lost 0 bases to trimming and J lost 8 bases, with 16 bases between them. CDR3 length: 16 amino acids. CDR3 residues: CASSQEEDRLWEKLFF. In nucleotides, the CDR3 is TGCGCCAGCAGCCAAGAGGAAGACAGGTTGTGGGAAAAACTGTTTTTT.

This clone turned up a few times. The chain combines TRBV9 with TRBJ2-7; 12 nucleotides align to TRBD2. This CDR3 has 15 amino acids. From germline, CDR1 is SGDLS and CDR2 YYNGEE. J gave up 4 bases and V 9 bases, and 11 bases lay outside the gene matches. The CDR3: CANYELAGGPYEQYV. CDR3 bases: TGTGCCAACTATGAGCTAGCGGGAGGGCCGTACGAGCAGTACGTC.

CDR3 DNA: TGTGCCAGCAGCCCGGACACTAGCACAGATACGCAGTATTTT. As protein: CASSPDTSTDTQYF. The chain has TRBV7-9 and TRBJ2-3; perhaps TRBD1 as D (5 bases). This CDR3 is 14 amino acids long. Germline CDR1 reads SEHNR; CDR2 reads FQNEAQ (reference sequence). The V end lost 5 bases, the J end lost 0 bases, and 9 bases lay between the germline ends.

V and J are TRBV27 and TRBJ2-3; D gene unclear. Per the germline V gene, CDR1 is MNHEY and CDR2 is SMNVEV (reference sequence). This CDR3 region has 12 residues. V dropped 9 bases and J dropped 6 bases, with 13 bases sitting between them. CDR3 bases: TGTGCCAGTAAAGATCCCGGCGATACGCAGTATTTT. Its protein product is CASKDPGDTQYF.

The chain combines TRBV4-1 with TRBJ2-1; 8 bases are shared with TRBD2. The V gene's germline CDR1 is MGHRA and CDR2 YSYEKL. V shed 0 bases, J shed 0 bases, and the junction held 13 bases outside the gene matches. The CDR3 consists of 20 residues. As DNA, the CDR3 is TGCGCCAGCAGCCAAGAACCAGATCTAGCGGGCCTAAGCTCCTACAATGAGCAGTTCTTC. It codes for CASSQEPDLAGLSSYNEQFF.

The table lists this clone with a few counts. The V gene is TRBV20-1, the J gene TRBJ2-5; D gene unclear. Trimming stripped 0 bases from V and 5 bases from J, with 4 bases between. Germline V lookup: CDR1 DFQATT, CDR2 SNEGSKA (reference sequence). The CDR3 has 11 amino acids. This chain's CDR3 is CSAREAETQYF. The CDR3 region has the DNA TGCAGTGCTAGAGAGGCCGAGACCCAGTACTTC.

The gene calls are TRBV9 and TRBJ2-1; no firm D call. Trimming took 0 bases from V and 6 from J, leaving 7 bases between them. The CDR3 is 13 amino acids. Looked up from germline, CDR1 is SGDLS and CDR2 is YYNGEE. The CDR3 loop reads CASSVGFRNEQFF. As DNA, the CDR3 is TGTGCCAGCAGCGTAGGTTTCCGCAATGAGCAGTTCTTC.

The chain recombines TRBV30 with TRBJ2-5; 9 bases align to TRBD1. The junction had 6 bases not matched to a gene; V was cut back by 5 bases and J by 5 bases. CDR1 is GTSNPN and CDR2 is SVGIG in the germline V gene (reference sequence). The CDR3 runs to 13 residues. The CDR3 DNA follows: TGTGCCTGGGAGACAGACAGGGGGGAGACCCAGTACTTC. It codes for CAWETDRGETQYF.

The chain carries TRBV23-1 and TRBJ2-7, with a tentative D call TRBD1 (5 bases). TRBV23-1 is noted as an ORF with a role that remains uncertain. The CDR3 is 13 residues long. Trimming took 8 bases from V and 0 from J, leaving 11 bases between them. CDR3 nucleotide sequence: TGCGCCAGCCCAGAAGACAGCTCCTACGAGCAGTACTTC. This encodes CASPEDSSYEQYF.

This clone was detected a few times. The chain combines TRBV5-1 with TRBJ2-3; either TRBD1 or TRBD2 may fit D (6 bases each). Deletions cut 1 base from V and 6 bases from J, with 9 bases between. This CDR3 has 13 amino acids. Looked up from germline, CDR1 is SGHRS and CDR2 is YFSETQ. This CDR3 is CASSLQGGDTQYF. CDR3 DNA: TGCGCCAGCAGCTTGCAAGGGGGGGATACGCAGTATTTT.

This clone was counted only a few times. V is TRBV7-9 and J is TRBJ2-7, with a possible D match to TRBD2 (5 bases). V lost 2 bases and J 3 bases, leaving 8 bases between the germline ends. The germline CDR1 and CDR2 sequences are SEHNR and FQNEAQ (reference sequence). The CDR3 runs to 13 residues. The CDR3 DNA follows: TGTGCCAGCAGCTTAAGCGGAGACTACGAGCAGTACGTC. It yields the protein CASSLSGDYEQYV.

This chain links TRBV18 with TRBJ2-3, with TRBD2 matching over 14 bases. V shed 2 bases and J 8 bases; nucleotides not matched to a gene: 6. The CDR3 loop spans 16 amino acids. Germline V gene sequence: CDR1 KGHSH, CDR2 LQKENI. Written as DNA, the CDR3 is TGTGCCAGCTCACCAGTGACTAGCGGGGGGGCAGGTACGCAGTATTTT. It yields the protein CASSPVTSGGAGTQYF.

The gene calls are TRBV4-2 and TRBJ2-5; perhaps TRBD1 as D (7 bases). The germline gives CDR1 LGHNA, CDR2 YNFKEQ. The V gene lost 3 bases and the J gene lost 4 bases, with 15 bases spanning the gap. The CDR3 sequence is 15 residues long. Written as DNA, the CDR3 is TGTGCCAGCAGCCAGGGGACTGCAGGGGGAGAGACCCAGTACTTC. The encoded protein is CASSQGTAGGETQYF.

This chain joins TRBV5-1 and TRBJ2-5; 9 bases are shared with TRBD1. This CDR3 is 14 amino acids long. V trimming: 7 bases; J trimming: 1 base; junction bases outside the gene matches: 5. Germline values: CDR1 SGHRS, CDR2 YFSETQ. CDR3 DNA sequence: TGCGCCAGCGGACAGGGGAATCTCCAAGAGACCCAGTACTTC. Translated, it gives CASGQGNLQETQYF.

This chain uses TRBV5-6 with TRBJ1-2; D gene unclear. CDR1 and CDR2 (germline): SGHDT, YYEEEE. The CDR3 loop spans 14 amino acids. V gave up 0 bases and J gave up 0 bases, with 6 bases separating them. This chain's CDR3 is CASSLGRTNYGYTF. CDR3 DNA: TGTGCCAGCAGCTTGGGACGGACTAACTATGGCTACACCTTC. Combining the CDR3 with reference TRBV5-6 and TRBJ1-2 gives the whole variable domain DAGVTQSPTHLIKTRGQQVTLRCSPKSGHDTVSWYQQALGQGPQFIFQYYEEEERQRGNFPDRFSGHQFPNYSSELNVNALLLGDSALYLCASSLGRTNYGYTFGSGTRLTVV.

The rearrangement joins TRBV21-1 to TRBJ1-3. TRBV21-1 is reported as a pseudogene. The CDR3 has 15 residues. The CDR3 region is CASSPRRASGNTIYF. Written as DNA, the CDR3 is TGTGCCAGCAGCCCGCGAAGGGCATCTGGAAACACCATATATTTT.

The rearrangement uses TRBV7-2 and TRBJ2-1; 8 bases line up with TRBD2. Germline V gene data show CDR1 as SGHTA and CDR2 as FQGNSA. This CDR3 has 12 residues. Trimming at V came to 7 bases and at J to 9 bases, leaving 5 bases not matched to a gene. CDR3 protein: CASTTGGSEQFF. The CDR3 DNA reads as TGTGCCAGCACCACGGGGGGGAGTGAGCAGTTCTTC.

In its sample, this clone was seen a few times. The chain couples TRBV29-1 to TRBJ1-4, with unresolved D. CDR3 length: 15 amino acids. CDR1 is SQVTM and CDR2 is ANQGSEA in the germline V gene. Trimming took 4 bases from V and 11 from J, leaving 23 bases between them. The CDR3 sequence: CSVAPSDRPTGKLFF. The CDR3 nucleotides are TGCAGCGTTGCCCCTTCGGATCGCCCGACGGGGAAACTGTTTTTT.

This clone was found a few times. V is TRBV7-9 and J is TRBJ1-5; D is possibly TRBD1 (5 bases). The germline V gene encodes CDR1 SEHNR and CDR2 FQNEAQ (reference sequence). V was trimmed by 4 bases and J by 5 bases, leaving 15 bases between them. This CDR3 region has 15 residues. The CDR3 region is CASSSERQGHQPQHF. Here the CDR3 DNA reads TGTGCCAGCAGCTCTGAACGCCAGGGACATCAGCCCCAGCATTTT.

The J gene is TRBJ2-5, the V gene TRBV14; the D gene is possibly TRBD1 (5 bases). Per germline, CDR1 SGHDN and CDR2 FVKESK. CDR3 length equals 13 residues. V lost 1 base and J 9 bases, leaving 12 bases between the germline ends. CDR3 amino acids: CASSQAQGTAQYF. The CDR3 bases are TGTGCCAGCAGCCAAGCCCAGGGAACGGCCCAGTACTTC.

The chain is built from TRBV5-6 and TRBJ2-1; the D gene is possibly TRBD2 (6 bases). The germline V gene encodes CDR1 SGHDT and CDR2 YYEEEE. V lost 4 bases and J lost 0, with 11 bases in between. The CDR3 runs to 15 residues. CDR3 in amino acids: CASSRASASYNEQFF. CDR3 sequence (DNA): TGTGCCAGCAGCCGCGCTAGCGCCTCCTACAATGAGCAGTTCTTC.

The chain carries TRBV27 and TRBJ1-6; 8 bases match TRBD1. CDR1 is MNHEY, CDR2 SMNVEV, per germline (reference sequence). There are 14 residues in the CDR3. Unmatched junction bases numbered 2, after V lost 2 bases and J lost 8 bases. CDR3 sequence (DNA): TGTGCCAGCAGTTTAGACAGGGGATATTCACCCCTCCACTTT. Amino acids: CASSLDRGYSPLHF.

The rearrangement links TRBV30 to TRBJ1-1; no definite D call. The germline CDR1 and CDR2 sequences are GTSNPN and SVGIG (reference sequence). V dropped 1 base and J dropped 1 base, with 4 bases sitting between them. CDR3 length: 12 residues. CDR3 residues: CAWSDGNTEAFF. The CDR3 DNA reads as TGTGCCTGGAGTGACGGGAACACTGAAGCTTTCTTT.